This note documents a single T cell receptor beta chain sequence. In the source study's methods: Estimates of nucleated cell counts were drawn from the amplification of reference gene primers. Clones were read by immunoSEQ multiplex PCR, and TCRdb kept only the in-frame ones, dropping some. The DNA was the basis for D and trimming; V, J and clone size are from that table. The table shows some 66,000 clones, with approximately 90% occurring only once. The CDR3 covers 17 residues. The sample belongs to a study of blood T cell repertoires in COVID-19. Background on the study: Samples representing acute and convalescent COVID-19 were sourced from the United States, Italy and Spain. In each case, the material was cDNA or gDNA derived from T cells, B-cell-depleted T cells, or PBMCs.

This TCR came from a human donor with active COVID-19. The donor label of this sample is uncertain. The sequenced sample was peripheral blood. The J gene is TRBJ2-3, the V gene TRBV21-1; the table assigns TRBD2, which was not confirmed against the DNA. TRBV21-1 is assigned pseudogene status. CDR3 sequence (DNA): TGTGCCAGCAGCAAAGCGGTGGAGGAGCAAACCACAGATACGCAGTATTTT. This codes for CASSKAVEEQTTDTQYF.